These 21 T cell receptor beta chains share one sample of origin, sequenced in a study of shared clonotypes between healthy human individuals. TCRdb's table, derived via immunoSEQ multiplex PCR, lists solely in-frame clones and lacks some. The table has 2 million to 2.5 million clones, approximately 95% seen once. The sequencing input was naive CD4+ T cells from PBMCs. Subset described: CD45RA+ positively selected. All receptors derive from a man aged 18-30 years in good health. Some clones in this sample may be carry-over from other donors' samples.

The J gene is TRBJ2-5, the V gene TRBV6-1; TRBD2 is a possible D gene (5 bases). This CDR3 is built from 10 residues. V shed 8 bases and J shed 7 bases, with 8 bases lying between them. The V gene's germline CDR1 is MNHNS and CDR2 SASEGT. In nucleotides, the CDR3 is TGTGCCAGCCTGCGGGCGACCCAGTACTTC. Its protein product is CASLRATQYF.

This chain connects TRBV28 to TRBJ2-2; 10 nucleotides line up with TRBD2. In germline, CDR1 is MDHEN, CDR2 SYDVKM. V gave up 4 bases and J gave up 6 bases; unmatched junction bases: 5. This CDR3 contains 15 residues. DNA for the CDR3: TGTGCCAGCAGTTCTAGCGGGAGAGGGGCCGGGGAGCTGTTTTTT. Amino acid sequence: CASSSSGRGAGELFF.

This clone was observed a single time. The J gene is TRBJ2-5, the V gene TRBV28, with 13 bases lining up with TRBD2. This CDR3 has 18 residues. V shed 5 bases, J shed 5 bases, and the junction held 14 bases outside the gene matches. Germline V gene sequence: CDR1 MDHEN, CDR2 SYDVKM. The CDR3 loop reads CASSRGLGTSGMGETQYF. DNA for the CDR3: TGTGCCAGCAGTCGAGGGTTGGGGACTAGCGGGATGGGGGAGACCCAGTACTTC.

This rearrangement joins TRBV28 to TRBJ1-5, with D possibly matching TRBD1 (5 bases). Trimming took off 3 bases at V and 5 bases at J, with 11 bases between the two ends. The CDR3 covers 14 residues. Germline-derived CDR1 and CDR2 are MDHEN and SYDVKM. The CDR3 DNA reads as TGTGCCAGCAGTTTGTTTAGGGGAGATCAGCCCCAGCATTTT. It is translated as CASSLFRGDQPQHF.

Note on this clone: This CDR3 is also generated by other DNA sequences in the sample. The V call is TRBV20-1, the J call TRBJ2-5; unclear D gene. This CDR3 has 11 amino acids. Germline CDR1 DFQATT, CDR2 SNEGSKA (reference sequence). V lost 0 bases to trimming and J lost 5 bases, with 4 bases between them. Here the CDR3 DNA reads TGCAGTGCTAGAGATACCGAGACCCAGTACTTC. Its translation is CSARDTETQYF.

Worth noting for this clone: The sample carries other DNA sequences with the same CDR3. V gene TRBV28 combines with J gene TRBJ2-7; 8 bases agree with TRBD1. Germline values: CDR1 MDHEN, CDR2 SYDVKM. Trimming removed 6 bases from V and 7 bases from J; junction bases left unmatched: 11. The CDR3 loop spans 14 amino acids. CDR3 nucleotide sequence: TGTGCCAGCAGCATATTGCAGGGGGCGGGGGAGCAGTACTTC. Translating gives CASSILQGAGEQYF. Based on the CDR3 plus reference TRBV28 and TRBJ2-7, the full variable domain is DVKVTQSSRYLVKRTGEKVFLECVQDMDHENMFWYRQDPGLGLRLIYFSYDVKMKEKGDIPEGYSVSREKKERFSLILESASTNQTSMYLCASSILQGAGEQYFGPGTRLTVT.

This clone was counted once. The chain joins TRBV25-1 to TRBJ2-5; D may be TRBD2 (5 bases). The CDR3 sequence is 13 residues long. V was cut by 10 bases and J by 4 bases, with 16 bases left in between. Germline assignment: CDR1 MGHDK and CDR2 SYGVNS. Here the CDR3 DNA reads TGTGCCACCACTAAGGGAGCGGTAGAGACCCAGTACTTC. This codes for CATTKGAVETQYF.

V usage is TRBV4-2 and J usage is TRBJ1-2, with TRBD1 as a possible D gene (6 bases). Trimming pared 3 bases from V and 2 bases from J, leaving 10 bases between. CDR1 and CDR2 (germline): LGHNA, YNFKEQ. This CDR3 contains 14 residues. The chain's CDR3 is CASSHRQGNYGYTF. In DNA, the CDR3 is TGTGCCAGCAGCCACCGGCAGGGGAACTATGGCTACACCTTC.

This clone was recorded only once. The chain employs TRBV4-2 and TRBJ2-2; D remains ambiguous. The CDR3 loop spans 14 amino acids. Trimming cost V 0 bases and J 0 bases, with 2 bases left between them. Germline V lookup: CDR1 LGHNA, CDR2 YNFKEQ. The CDR3 loop is CASSQDANTGELFF. As DNA, the CDR3 is TGTGCCAGCAGCCAAGACGCGAACACCGGGGAGCTGTTTTTT.

The V call is TRBV7-6, the J call TRBJ2-7, with D perhaps TRBD1 or TRBD2 (6 bases each). The CDR3 extends over 17 amino acids. Between the trimmed V and J ends, which lost 0 bases and 1 base, there was a span of 16 bases. Germline V lookup: CDR1 SGHVS, CDR2 FNYEAQ. As DNA, the CDR3 is TGTGCCAGCAGCTTAGCTCTCCGGGGGCCTATTTCCTACGAGCAGTACTTC. This gives the protein CASSLALRGPISYEQYF.

This chain connects TRBV5-6 to TRBJ2-1, with unresolved D. This CDR3 contains 16 residues. Trimming removed 2 bases from V and 7 bases from J, with 19 bases in between. The germline CDR1 and CDR2 sequences are SGHDT and YYEEEE. DNA of the CDR3: TGTGCCAGCAGCTTAGACCCGGGCAACCTCTTTAATGAGCAGTTCTTC. It translates to CASSLDPGNLFNEQFF. The full variable domain, with the rest looked up from reference TRBV5-6 and TRBJ2-1, is DAGVTQSPTHLIKTRGQQVTLRCSPKSGHDTVSWYQQALGQGPQFIFQYYEEEERQRGNFPDRFSGHQFPNYSSELNVNALLLGDSALYLCASSLDPGNLFNEQFFGPGTRLTVL.

The sample holds one count of this clone. This chain links TRBV28 with TRBJ1-2; TRBD1 matches 8 bases. CDR3 length: 14 residues. V shed 10 bases, J shed 7 bases, and the junction held 14 bases outside the gene matches. Germline assignment: CDR1 MDHEN and CDR2 SYDVKM. CDR3 nucleotide sequence: TGTGCCACCGCGGGGGGGCAGGGGGCGGGTGGCTACACCTTC. Translation: CATAGGQGAGGYTF.

This clone was detected once. Different DNA sequences within this sample yield the same CDR3. The V gene is TRBV5-1, the J gene TRBJ1-2; the D gene is possibly TRBD1 (6 bases). In germline, CDR1 is SGHRS, CDR2 YFSETQ. CDR3 length equals 13 residues. Between the trimmed V and J ends, which lost 4 bases and 4 bases, there was a span of 11 bases. This chain's CDR3 is CASSPEGGYGYTF. CDR3 DNA sequence: TGCGCCAGCAGCCCAGAAGGGGGCTATGGCTACACCTTC.

V and J are TRBV7-3 and TRBJ2-1; TRBD2 agrees at 7 bases. The CDR3 covers 15 residues. Looked up from germline, CDR1 is SGHTA and CDR2 is FQGTGA. V trimming: 5 bases; J trimming: 9 bases; junction bases outside the gene matches: 13. CDR3 sequence (DNA): TGTGCCAGCAGCGACGGGTGGGAGGGCCTTAGTGAGCAGTTCTTC. Translating it yields CASSDGWEGLSEQFF.

CDR3 bases: TGCGCCAGCAGCTTGCTATCCACGTCGGATGAAAAACTGTTTTTT. Its protein product is CASSLLSTSDEKLFF. The V gene is TRBV5-1, the J gene TRBJ1-4; no clear D gene. V was shortened by 1 base and J by 6 bases, with 13 bases between the two germline ends. The CDR3 is 15 residues long. CDR1 is SGHRS and CDR2 is YFSETQ in the germline V gene.

The chain couples TRBV28 to TRBJ2-1; 11 bases are shared with TRBD2. V lost 9 bases and J lost 9; bases outside the gene matches: 13. Germline V gene lookup returns CDR1 MDHEN and CDR2 SYDVKM. The length of the CDR3 is 15 residues. The CDR3: CASIPQLAGVREQFF. In DNA, the CDR3 is TGTGCCAGTATCCCACAACTAGCGGGAGTCCGTGAGCAGTTCTTC.

Details on this clone: The same CDR3 arises from other DNA sequences in this sample as well. The chain carries TRBV29-1 and TRBJ1-1, with D maybe TRBD1 (5 bases). Germline CDR1 reads SQVTM; CDR2 reads ANQGSEA. This CDR3 comprises 11 residues. Trimming pared 5 bases from V and 3 bases from J, leaving 7 bases between. CDR3 DNA sequence: TGCAGCGTTCGGGGCTACACTGAAGCTTTCTTT. This sequence encodes CSVRGYTEAFF.

The J gene is TRBJ2-5, the V gene TRBV2; TRBD2 matches at 9 bases. Trimming removed 1 base from V and 1 base from J; junction bases left unmatched: 4. The CDR3 runs 16 residues. Looked up from germline, CDR1 is SNHLY and CDR2 is FYNNEI. The CDR3 DNA reads TGTGCCAGCAGTGAAGGGCTAGCGGGATCCCAAGAGACCCAGTACTTC. Translated: CASSEGLAGSQETQYF.

V usage is TRBV7-3 and J usage is TRBJ2-1; 12 nucleotides line up with TRBD2. Germline assignment: CDR1 SGHTA and CDR2 FQGTGA. The CDR3 covers 16 residues. The J segment lost 4 bases and the V segment lost 1 base, leaving 2 bases of the junction unmatched. In DNA form, the CDR3 reads TGTGCCAGCAGCTTAAGGACTAGCGGGGCTTACAATGAGCAGTTCTTC. This encodes CASSLRTSGAYNEQFF.

The chain employs TRBV28 and TRBJ2-4, with 13 bases identical to TRBD2. V shed 2 bases, J shed 6 bases, and the junction held 1 base outside the gene matches. In germline, CDR1 is MDHEN, CDR2 SYDVKM. The CDR3 is 15 amino acids. CDR3 amino acids: CASSLRTSGRNIQYF. For the CDR3, the DNA is TGTGCCAGCAGTTTAAGGACTAGCGGGAGAAACATTCAGTACTTC.

This clone was seen only a few times. The CDR3 loop is CASSVGQIPYGYTF. CDR3 DNA: TGTGCCAGCAGCGTAGGGCAGATACCGTATGGCTACACCTTC. The chain joins TRBV9 to TRBJ1-2; D remains ambiguous. V was cut by 0 bases and J by 5 bases, with 11 bases left in between. The CDR3 loop spans 14 amino acids. Germline V gives CDR1 SGDLS, CDR2 YYNGEE.